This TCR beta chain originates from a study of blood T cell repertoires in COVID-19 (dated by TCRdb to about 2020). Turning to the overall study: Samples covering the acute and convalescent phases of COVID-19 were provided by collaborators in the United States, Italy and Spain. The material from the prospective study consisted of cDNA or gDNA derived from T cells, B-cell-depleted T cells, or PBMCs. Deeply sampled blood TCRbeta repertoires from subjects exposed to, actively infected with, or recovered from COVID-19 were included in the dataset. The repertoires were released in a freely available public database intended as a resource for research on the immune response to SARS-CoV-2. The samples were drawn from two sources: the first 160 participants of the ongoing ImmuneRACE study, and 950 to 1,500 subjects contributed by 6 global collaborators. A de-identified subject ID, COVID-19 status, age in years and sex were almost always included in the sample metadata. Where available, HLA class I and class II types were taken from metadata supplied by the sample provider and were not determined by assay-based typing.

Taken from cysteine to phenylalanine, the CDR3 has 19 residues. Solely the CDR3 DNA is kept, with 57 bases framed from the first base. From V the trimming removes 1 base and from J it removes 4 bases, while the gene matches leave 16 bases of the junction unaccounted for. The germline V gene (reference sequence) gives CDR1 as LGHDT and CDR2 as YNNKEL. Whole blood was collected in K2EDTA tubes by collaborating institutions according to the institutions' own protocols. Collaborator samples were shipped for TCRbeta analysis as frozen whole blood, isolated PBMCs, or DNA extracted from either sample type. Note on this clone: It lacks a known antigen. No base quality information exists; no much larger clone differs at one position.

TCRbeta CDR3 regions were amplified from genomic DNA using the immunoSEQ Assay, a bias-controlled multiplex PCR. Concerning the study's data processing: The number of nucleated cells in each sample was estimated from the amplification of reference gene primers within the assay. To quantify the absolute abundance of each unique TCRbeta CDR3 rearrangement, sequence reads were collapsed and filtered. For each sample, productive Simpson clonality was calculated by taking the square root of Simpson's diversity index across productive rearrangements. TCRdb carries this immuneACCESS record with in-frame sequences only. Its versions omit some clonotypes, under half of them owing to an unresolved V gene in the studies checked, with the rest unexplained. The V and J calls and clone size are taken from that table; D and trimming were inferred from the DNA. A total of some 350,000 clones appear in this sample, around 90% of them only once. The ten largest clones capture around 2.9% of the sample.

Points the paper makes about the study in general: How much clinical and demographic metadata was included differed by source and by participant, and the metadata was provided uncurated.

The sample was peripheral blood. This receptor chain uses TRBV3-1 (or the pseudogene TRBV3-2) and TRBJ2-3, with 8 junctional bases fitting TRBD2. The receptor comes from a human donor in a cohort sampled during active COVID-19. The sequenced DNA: TGTGCCAGCAGCCAAGGCCACCTCGGGCCGGGAGGGCCCCCAGATACGCAGTATTTT. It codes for CASSQGHLGPGGPPDTQYF.